This T cell receptor (beta chain) was retrieved from a study of T cells in Graves' hyperthyroidism and ophthalmopathy. Using RNA transcripts as the source, TCR beta CDR3 regions were amplified. The HTBI primer set was used in a first-round RT-PCR of the TCR CDR3. TCRdb re-called the multiplex PCR reads with MiXCR, one entry per CDR3 protein. The table lists about 520,000 distinct CDR3 sequences, 24% of them singletons, with about 11% in the top ten. The sample holds many counts of this clonotype. Its specificity is not known. The CDR3 is 13 residues long. Germline V gene lookup returns CDR1 DFQATT and CDR2 SNEGSKA (reference sequence). V shed 7 bases and J shed 4 bases, with 13 bases lying between them. Findings and limits, study-wide: Ophthalmopathy onset followed model prediction by a median about 6.9 months. Most thyroid clonotypes expanded above 0.001 appeared in blood too.

The rearrangement links TRBV20-1 to TRBJ1-4; D ambiguous. This TCR was sampled from a woman in her thirties with Graves' ophthalmopathy. Sequencing was done on a sample of blood. CDR3 sequence: CSVAGSGNEKLFF. CDR3 DNA: TGCAGTGTTGCGGGGTCTGGTAATGAAAAACTGTTTTTT.